This T cell receptor beta chain derives from a study of low-dose radiotherapy and immunotherapy resistance in tumors. Study-wide background: Intravenous ipilimumab 1 mg/kg every six weeks was given with nivolumab 240 mg every two weeks. Patients took 300 mg oral aspirin daily for four cycles from cycle 1 day 1.

As regards this clonotype: Given a far larger clone just one base away, this is likely a sequencing read error.

Alpha- and beta-chain coverage of first-strand cDNA came from TRAV- and TRBV-specific primers. A constant-region primer paired with the V-primer adapter amplified TCRs over about 19 PCR cycles. TCRdb passed the reads through MiXCR, listing each CDR3 protein once. The sample holds around 76,000 distinct CDR3 sequences, less than 40% seen once. Germline V CDR1 and CDR2: MDHEN, SYDVKM. The V end was cut by 6 bases, the J end by 10 bases, with 19 bases between. The CDR3 has 14 amino acids. Regarding time point: before trial treatment. The donors' treatment consisted of nivolumab, ipilimumab, aspirin, low-dose cyclophosphamide and low-dose radiotherapy.

The sequencing used PBMCs, collected before treatment. The source is a female donor with ovarian cancer. This chain joins TRBV28 and TRBJ2-1; D is tentatively TRBD1 or TRBD2 (5 bases each). The CDR3, as DNA: TGTGCCAGCAGCACCTCGTTGGGGGTCCACGAGCAGTTCTTC. Translated: CASSTSLGVHEQFF.